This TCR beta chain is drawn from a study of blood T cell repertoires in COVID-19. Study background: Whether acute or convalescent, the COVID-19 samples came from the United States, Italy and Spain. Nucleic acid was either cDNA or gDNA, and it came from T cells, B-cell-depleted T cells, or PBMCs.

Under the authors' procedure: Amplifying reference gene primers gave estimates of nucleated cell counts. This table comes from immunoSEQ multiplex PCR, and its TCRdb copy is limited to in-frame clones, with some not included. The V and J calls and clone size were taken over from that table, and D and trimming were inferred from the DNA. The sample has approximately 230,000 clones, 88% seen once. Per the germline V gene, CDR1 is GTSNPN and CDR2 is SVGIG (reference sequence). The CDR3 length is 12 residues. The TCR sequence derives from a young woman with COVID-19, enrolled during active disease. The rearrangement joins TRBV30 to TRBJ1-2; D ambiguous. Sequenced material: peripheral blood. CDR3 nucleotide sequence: TGTGCGGAAAATCGGGAAAACTATGGCTACACCTTC. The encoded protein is CAENRENYGYTF.